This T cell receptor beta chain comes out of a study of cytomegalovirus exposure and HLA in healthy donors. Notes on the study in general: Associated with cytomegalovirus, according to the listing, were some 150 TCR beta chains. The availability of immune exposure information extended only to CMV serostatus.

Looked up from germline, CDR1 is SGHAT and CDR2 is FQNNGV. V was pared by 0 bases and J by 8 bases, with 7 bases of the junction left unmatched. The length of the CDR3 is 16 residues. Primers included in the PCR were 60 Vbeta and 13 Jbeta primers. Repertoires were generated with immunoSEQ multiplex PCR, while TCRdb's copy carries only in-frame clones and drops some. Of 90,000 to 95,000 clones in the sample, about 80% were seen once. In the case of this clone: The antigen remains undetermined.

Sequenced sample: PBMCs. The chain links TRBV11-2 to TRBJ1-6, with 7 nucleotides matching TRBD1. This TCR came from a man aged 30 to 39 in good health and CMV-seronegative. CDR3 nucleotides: TGTGCCAGCAGCTTAGATAGGGGGACAGTCGATTCACCCCTCCACTTT. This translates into CASSLDRGTVDSPLHF. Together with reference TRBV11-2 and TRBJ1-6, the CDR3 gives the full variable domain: EAGVAQSPRYKIIEKRQSVAFWCNPISGHATLYWYQQILGQGPKLLIQFQNNGVVDDSQLPKDRFSAERLKGVDSTLKIQPAKLEDSAVYLCASSLDRGTVDSPLHFGNGTRLTVT.